The rows below give T cell receptor beta chains drawn from one sample of a study of T cell responses to AZD1222 COVID-19 vaccine. Assay used: immunoSEQ multiplex PCR; TCRdb lists only in-frame clones, some missing. The data show about 170,000 clones, with 70% to 90% seen just once and roughly 4% held by the top ten. The sequencing used peripheral blood, collected 28 days after the second dose of the MenACWY control vaccine. The receptors here all came from an adult who received the MenACWY meningococcal vaccine as a control. Each CDR3 is given with its conserved first and last residue. Each record gives: V gene, J gene, clone size, D gene, CDR3 protein, CDR3 DNA. A D gene is named only where the DNA matches it firmly. The listing skips clone size in some rows; elsewhere it reads once, few, many or a size class.

TRBV10-2	TRBJ2-1	NA	NA	CASSDWDDSYNEQFF	TGCGCCAGCAGTGACTGGGACGACTCCTACAATGAGCAGTTCTTC
TRBV6-2/TRBV6-3	TRBJ2-1	NA	NA	CASSYARDSNNEQFF	TGTGCCAGCAGTTACGCGCGGGACAGCAACAATGAGCAGTTCTTC
TRBV7-2	TRBJ2-7	NA	NA	CASSLAAPTNEQYF	TGTGCCAGCAGCTTAGCCGCACCTACCAACGAGCAGTACTTC
TRBV19	TRBJ2-1	NA	NA	CASRFQQAPVHEQFF	TGTGCCAGTAGGTTCCAACAGGCGCCTGTCCATGAGCAGTTCTTC
TRBV9	TRBJ1-1	NA	TRBD1	CASRPDRGLGTEAFF	TGTGCCAGCCGGCCCGACAGGGGGTTAGGCACTGAAGCTTTCTTT
TRBV4-3	TRBJ2-7	NA	NA	CASSQDMPGGSSYEQYF	TGCGCCAGCAGCCAAGATATGCCGGGGGGCAGCTCCTACGAGCAGTACTTC
TRBV21-1	TRBJ1-2	NA	NA	CASREHFRTYGYTF	TGTGCCAGCAGGGAGCATTTCAGGACCTATGGCTACACCTTC
TRBV29-1	TRBJ2-5	NA	NA	CSVGNDGETQYF	TGCAGCGTTGGGAATGATGGGGAGACCCAGTACTTC
TRBV5-6	TRBJ1-6	NA	TRBD1	CASSPLDRENSPLHF	TGTGCCAGCAGCCCCCTGGACAGGGAGAATTCACCCCTCCACTTT
TRBV9	TRBJ1-2	NA	NA	CASSVGGKVSYGYTF	TGTGCCAGCAGCGTAGGTGGGAAGGTGAGCTATGGCTACACCTTC
TRBV5-6	TRBJ2-3	NA	TRBD2	CASSLWGRLAVTDTQYF	TGTGCCAGCAGCTTGTGGGGTCGGCTAGCGGTCACAGATACGCAGTATTTT
TRBV5-4	TRBJ2-2	NA	NA	CASSLELGQANTGELFF	TGTGCCAGCAGCTTGGAGTTAGGGCAGGCCAACACCGGGGAGCTGTTTTTT
TRBV19	TRBJ1-6	NA	TRBD1	CASSDRELSPLHF	TGTGCCAGTAGTGACAGGGAACTTTCACCCCTCCACTTT
TRBV5-5	TRBJ1-5	NA	NA	CASSLEGSNQPQHF	TGTGCCAGCAGCTTAGAGGGAAGCAATCAGCCCCAGCATTTT
TRBV7-2	TRBJ2-3	NA	NA	CASSFSRSTDTQYF	TGTGCCAGCAGCTTTTCTAGATCCACAGATACGCAGTATTTT
TRBV30	TRBJ1-5	NA	NA	CAWSDQGLNQPQHF	TGTGCCTGGAGCGATCAGGGTCTCAATCAGCCCCAGCATTTT
TRBV6-5	TRBJ2-7	NA	NA	CASGSYEQYF	TGTGCCAGCGGTTCCTACGAGCAGTACTTC
TRBV30	TRBJ1-1	NA	NA	CAWSTAPQAEAFF	TGTGCCTGGAGTACGGCCCCTCAGGCGGAAGCTTTCTTT
TRBV5-6	TRBJ2-3	NA	NA	CASRGGLGTDTQYF	TGTGCCAGCAGGGGTGGTTTGGGTACAGATACGCAGTATTTT
TRBV9	TRBJ2-3	once	TRBD2	CASSLGLAGGIDTQYF	TGTGCCAGCAGCTTGGGACTAGCGGGAGGGATTGATACGCAGTATTTT
TRBV28	TRBJ2-7	NA	NA	CASSFGQPYEQYF	TGTGCCAGCAGTTTCGGGCAGCCCTACGAGCAGTACTTC